This T cell receptor (beta chain) was profiled in a study of blood T cell repertoires in COVID-19. Study-wide background: Samples taken during acute and convalescent COVID-19 were collected in the United States, Italy and Spain.

Original handling: The authors estimated nucleated cell counts from reference gene primer amplification. Generated by immunoSEQ multiplex PCR, the TCRdb table keeps only in-frame clones and is missing some. V and J calls and clone size are copied from that table; D and trimming were computed from the DNA. Seen here are a few hundred thousand clones, about 90% observed once, and the top ten hold 1.8%. The germline CDR1 and CDR2 sequences are MNHEY and SMNVEV (reference sequence). Trimming stripped 3 bases from V and 2 bases from J, with 11 bases between. The length of the CDR3 is 15 residues. This clone appeared a few times. Seattle patients were enrolled while actively infected and followed longitudinally.

The source material was peripheral blood. This receptor was obtained from a woman in her 30s with COVID-19, enrolled during active disease. This chain uses TRBV27 with TRBJ1-5; the D is unclear. CDR3 region: CASSFWPNGNQPQHF. The CDR3 DNA is TGTGCCAGCAGTTTTTGGCCCAATGGCAATCAGCCCCAGCATTTT.